The 15 T cell receptor beta chains given below trace back to one sample, sequenced in a study of graft-versus-host responses after intestinal transplantation. These TCRs' antigens remain unknown. Clones were sequenced by immunoSEQ multiplex PCR, and TCRdb holds only the in-frame ones, with some missing. The sample has 90,000 to 130,000 clones, roughly 93% seen once. The specimen was unstimulated CD8+ T cells sorted from spleen or lymph node cells, collected before intestinal transplant. Every receptor here comes from a human donor who received an intestinal transplant.

This chain joins TRBV19 and TRBJ1-2; a weak D match, TRBD1 (5 bases). Trimming removed 3 bases from V and 4 bases from J, with 9 bases in between. Germline V gene data show CDR1 as LNHDA and CDR2 as SQIVND (reference sequence). This CDR3 is built from 13 residues. This CDR3 reads CASSISTAYGYTF. The CDR3 DNA is TGTGCCAGTAGTATTTCGACAGCCTATGGCTACACCTTC.

The rearrangement joins TRBV19 to TRBJ2-1; TRBD2 matches 13 bases. The germline gives CDR1 LNHDA, CDR2 SQIVND (reference sequence). The ends lost 6 bases at V and 6 bases at J; junction bases unmatched: 8. This CDR3 is 16 amino acids long. CDR3 bases: TGTGCCAGTAGGGAGGCAACTAGCGGGAGGGTCAATGAGCAGTTCTTC. It translates to CASREATSGRVNEQFF.

The J gene is TRBJ1-2, the V gene TRBV9; TRBD1 might be the D (5 bases). V dropped 4 bases and J dropped 3 bases, with 16 bases sitting between them. The germline V gene has CDR1 SGDLS and CDR2 YYNGEE. CDR3 length equals 15 residues. As DNA, the CDR3 is TGTGCCAGCAGCCTCGGGGCGGGGGTGTACTATGGCTACACCTTC. Protein product: CASSLGAGVYYGYTF.

The chain uses TRBV28 and TRBJ2-5, with 9 nucleotides matching TRBD1. Gene TRBJ2-7 matches the end of the DNA better, so the J call may be wrong. Germline V gives CDR1 MDHEN, CDR2 SYDVKM. This CDR3 spans 19 amino acids. CDR3 in DNA: TGTGCCAGCAGTTTATCCTGGAACGCCACAGGGGGCTCACGGTACGAGCAGTACTTC. Its protein is CASSLSWNATGGSRYEQYF.

J is TRBJ2-7 and V is TRBV11-2; 7 bases align to TRBD1. This CDR3 has 17 residues. Germline CDR1 SGHAT, CDR2 FQNNGV. The V segment lost 0 bases and the J segment 2 bases; nucleotides outside the gene matches: 10. DNA of the CDR3: TGTGCCAGCAGCTTAGATGGGACAGCGGCCTTTACCTACGAGCAGTACTTC. Its protein is CASSLDGTAAFTYEQYF.

The J gene is TRBJ2-7, the V gene TRBV11-2, with a weak D call TRBD2 (6 bases). Germline V gene sequence: CDR1 SGHAT, CDR2 FQNNGV. The CDR3 is made up of 12 amino acids. V lost 4 bases to trimming and J lost 4 bases, with 8 bases between them. CDR3 bases: TGTGCCAGCAGCTCTGGGACTTACGAGCAGTACTTC. This sequence encodes CASSSGTYEQYF.

This chain links TRBV4-1 with TRBJ2-5; the D gene could be TRBD1 or TRBD2 (5 bases each). The J call may be incorrect, as the DNA end agrees better with TRBJ2-7. In germline, CDR1 is MGHRA, CDR2 YSYEKL. This CDR3 is 15 amino acids long. CDR3 loop: CASSATGTNSYEQYF. CDR3 nucleotide sequence: TGCGCCAGCAGCGCTACCGGGACCAATTCCTACGAGCAGTACTTC.

The chain carries TRBV6-1 and TRBJ2-1; unclear D gene. The germline V gene encodes CDR1 MNHNS and CDR2 SASEGT. There are 14 residues in the CDR3. V was pared by 4 bases and J by 8 bases, with 15 bases between. The CDR3 nucleotides read TGTGCCAGCAGTGGAAGAGTTGGCGAGGATGAGCAGTTCTTC. The encoded protein is CASSGRVGEDEQFF.

The chain joins TRBV6-5 to TRBJ2-1; possible D gene TRBD1, 6 bases. Deletions cut 7 bases from V and 7 bases from J, with 14 bases between. Germline CDR1 MNHEY, CDR2 SVGAGI. The CDR3 is 13 amino acids. The chain's CDR3 is CASNRGTRNEQFF. As DNA, the CDR3 is TGTGCCAGCAATAGGGGGACACGTAATGAGCAGTTCTTC.

This clone was detected once. The V gene is TRBV7-2, the J gene TRBJ2-1; 7 positions match TRBD2. CDR1 is SGHTA, CDR2 FQGNSA, per germline. The CDR3 is 17 amino acids. After removal of 1 base from V and 3 bases from J, the junction contained 9 bases not matched to a gene. The CDR3 sequence is CASSLGRSGGNYNEQFF. The CDR3 nucleotides are TGTGCCAGCAGCTTAGGACGGTCGGGAGGAAACTACAATGAGCAGTTCTTC.

This chain joins TRBV19 and TRBJ2-7; possibly TRBD1 for D (6 bases). V lost 5 bases and J 2 bases, leaving 13 bases between the germline ends. The CDR3 has 14 amino acids. Germline CDR1 reads LNHDA; CDR2 reads SQIVND (reference sequence). CDR3 residues: CASSRTAGAYEQYF. The CDR3 DNA follows: TGTGCCAGTAGTCGGACAGCCGGGGCCTACGAGCAGTACTTC.

The gene calls are TRBV2 and TRBJ1-4; 8 nucleotides line up with TRBD1. From germline, CDR1 is SNHLY and CDR2 FYNNEI. With V trimmed by 6 bases and J by 7 bases, 10 bases remained unmatched. The CDR3 covers 15 residues. The CDR3 here is CASRDRDRRSEKLFF. The CDR3 nucleotides are TGTGCCAGCAGGGACAGGGATCGACGGAGTGAAAAACTGTTTTTT.

V and J are TRBV5-1 and TRBJ1-2; D remains ambiguous. Trimming took 0 bases from V and 6 from J, leaving 6 bases between them. This CDR3 is built from 12 residues. Germline CDR1 is SGHRS and CDR2 is YFSETQ. Here the CDR3 reads CASSLGADGYTF. CDR3 nucleotides: TGCGCCAGCAGCTTGGGGGCGGATGGCTACACCTTC.

CDR3 sequence reads: CASSLGPGIGDYEQYF. CDR3 DNA sequence: TGTGCCAGCAGTTTAGGGCCGGGGATAGGAGACTACGAGCAGTACTTC. This chain joins TRBV27 and TRBJ2-7, with a weak D call TRBD2 (5 bases). Germline loops: CDR1 MNHEY, CDR2 SMNVEV (reference sequence). V gave up 2 bases and J gave up 3 bases, with 17 bases separating them. The CDR3 consists of 16 residues.

The gene calls are TRBV18 and TRBJ2-1; TRBD1 aligns across 7 bases. Losses at the gene ends were 6 bases for V and 13 bases for J; bases not matched to a gene: 9. The germline CDR1 and CDR2 sequences are KGHSH and LQKENI. CDR3 length: 12 residues. CDR3 in amino acids: CASSSPDRVQFF. CDR3 in DNA: TGTGCCAGCTCTTCCCCTGACAGGGTACAGTTCTTC. Complete variable domain (other parts from reference TRBV18 and TRBJ2-1): NAGVMQNPRHLVRRRGQEARLRCSPMKGHSHVYWYRQLPEEGLKFMVYLQKENIIDESGMPKERFSAEFPKEGPSILRIQQVVRGDSAAYFCASSSPDRVQFFGPGTRLTVL.